This T cell receptor (beta chain) was obtained from a study of PD-L1 blockade in urothelial cancer. Measured with immunoSEQ multiplex PCR; TCRdb has only the in-frame clones, and not every one. The table lists 17,000 or so clones, roughly 87% of them singletons, with 5.9% in the top ten. Only a few counts were recorded for this clone. Germline V gene data show CDR1 as MNHNY and CDR2 as SVGAGI (reference sequence). The V end lost 0 bases, the J end lost 7 bases, and 10 bases lay between the germline ends. The CDR3 is 13 amino acids. Specimen: PBMCs, collected around atezolizumab (anti-PD-L1) treatment. The clonotype was recovered from a man aged 45-60 years with urothelial cancer. The J gene is TRBJ2-7, the V gene TRBV6-6, with D possibly being TRBD2 (6 bases). The CDR3 DNA follows: TGTGCCAGCAGTTACTCAGGGGCGGGGGAGCAGTACTTC. Protein sequence: CASSYSGAGEQYF.